These 22 T cell receptor beta chains came from one sample sequenced in a study of shared clonotypes between healthy human individuals. Produced via immunoSEQ multiplex PCR; TCRdb's table is partial and in-frame only. The top ten clones hold 0.85% to 1.3% of a sample with millions of clones, roughly 95% of them seen once. Only CD45RO-negative cells positively selected for CCR7 counted as naive CD8 cells, so terminally differentiated effector memory CD45RA+ cells were excluded. The specimen was naive CD8+ T cells sorted from blood. These receptors originate from a man between 18 and 35 years old in good health.

Turning to this clone: The same CDR3 arises from other DNA sequences in this sample as well. This chain joins TRBV9 and TRBJ2-7; 7 bases agree with TRBD2. V gave up 4 bases and J gave up 1 base; unmatched junction bases: 5. Germline CDR1 and CDR2: SGDLS and YYNGEE. The CDR3 is 14 amino acids. The CDR3 is CASSLGGSSYEQYF. The DNA of the CDR3 is TGTGCCAGCAGCCTCGGGGGGTCGTCCTACGAGCAGTACTTC.

The CDR3 region has the DNA TGTGCCAGCAGGGAGCCGGGACAGGCTGGCTATGGCTACACCTTC. It is translated as CASREPGQAGYGYTF. J is TRBJ1-2 and V is TRBV21-1; the table's D call TRBD1 went unverified against the DNA. TRBV21-1 is deemed a pseudogene. There are 15 residues in the CDR3.

As regards this clone: Germline is not matched at one junction end, which may reflect a read error. The chain is built from TRBV5-6 and TRBJ1-1, with a weak D call TRBD1 (5 bases). Germline CDR1 reads SGHDT; CDR2 reads YYEEEE. The CDR3 is 12 residues long. The CDR3 DNA reads as TGTGCCAGCAGCGCCGACAGATTTGAACCTTTCTTT. Its protein is CASSADRFEPFF.

This chain connects TRBV11-2 to TRBJ2-5; TRBD2 might be the D (5 bases). Germline V gives CDR1 SGHAT, CDR2 FQNNGV. V lost 7 bases and J lost 1, with 16 bases in between. The CDR3 has 15 residues. The CDR3 reads CASNYMGSVQETQYF. The CDR3 nucleotides read TGTGCCAGCAATTACATGGGTAGCGTCCAAGAGACCCAGTACTTC.

This chain's CDR3 is CASSYSRSNTGELFF. CDR3 bases: TGTGCCAGCAGTTACTCTAGGAGTAACACCGGGGAGCTGTTTTTT. The gene calls are TRBV6-6 and TRBJ2-2; D unclear. CDR3 length: 15 amino acids. The V end was cut by 0 bases, the J end by 2 bases, with 7 bases between. Per the germline V gene, CDR1 is MNHNY and CDR2 is SVGAGI (reference sequence).

Remarks on this clone: Distinct nucleotide sequences in the sample also encode this CDR3. This chain connects TRBV7-8 to TRBJ2-3, with 10 bases identical to TRBD2. Losses at the gene ends were 4 bases for V and 2 bases for J; bases not matched to a gene: 6. The CDR3 spans 16 residues. Germline V gene data show CDR1 as SGHVS and CDR2 as FQNEAQ. CDR3: CASSSRLAGITDTQYF. Written as DNA, the CDR3 is TGTGCCAGCAGCTCCCGACTAGCGGGCATCACAGATACGCAGTATTTT.

V is TRBV15 and J is TRBJ1-1; D is undetermined. CDR1 and CDR2 from the germline V gene are LNHNV and YYDKDF (reference sequence). Trimming removed 5 bases at V and 2 bases at J, with 12 bases between. This CDR3 has 14 amino acids. The CDR3 DNA reads TGTGCCACCAGCGGGAAGGGCATAAACACTGAAGCTTTCTTT. Protein product: CATSGKGINTEAFF. The full variable domain, rest sourced from reference TRBV15 and TRBJ1-1, is DAMVIQNPRYQVTQFGKPVTLSCSQTLNHNVMYWYQQKSSQAPKLLFHYYDKDFNNEADTPDNFQSRRPNTSFCFLDIRSPGLGDTAMYLCATSGKGINTEAFFGQGTRLTVV.

The V and J genes are TRBV4-1 and TRBJ1-4; possibly TRBD1 for D (6 bases). The germline gives CDR1 MGHRA, CDR2 YSYEKL. The CDR3 has 15 residues. Between the trimmed V and J ends, which lost 7 bases and 7 bases, there was a span of 19 bases. The CDR3 spells CASNPGGPWGEKLFF. CDR3 bases: TGCGCCAGCAACCCGGGGGGCCCCTGGGGTGAAAAACTGTTTTTT.

This clone was detected only once. The chain is built from TRBV29-1 and TRBJ2-7; D not resolved. Germline CDR1 is SQVTM and CDR2 is ANQGSEA. The V end lost 6 bases, the J end lost 3 bases, and 9 bases lay between the germline ends. CDR3 length: 11 amino acids. CDR3 nucleotides: TGCAGCGTAACGGCAAACTACGAGCAGTACTTC. Encoded protein: CSVTANYEQYF.

CDR3 coding DNA: TGTGCCAGCACTATGACGGGCAACACTGAAGCTTTCTTT. It specifies CASTMTGNTEAFF. The V and J genes are TRBV27 and TRBJ1-1; no firm D call. This CDR3 is built from 13 residues. Germline CDR1 reads MNHEY; CDR2 reads SMNVEV (reference sequence). V lost 7 bases and J lost 2, with 11 bases in between.

The chain recombines TRBV5-4 with TRBJ2-7, with D unclear. Germline values: CDR1 SGHNT, CDR2 YYREEE (reference sequence). With 1 base removed from V and 2 bases from J, the gap between germline ends came to 10 bases. The CDR3 is 14 residues long. Here the CDR3 DNA reads TGTGCCAGCAGCTTGTGGCAGAATACCTACGAGCAGTACTTC. This codes for CASSLWQNTYEQYF.

Worth noting for this clone: Germline and junction disagree at one end, which may indicate a read error. The genes are TRBV7-9 and TRBJ2-1, with D maybe TRBD2 (5 bases). The CDR3 totals 13 residues. Germline loops: CDR1 SEHNR, CDR2 FQNEAQ (reference sequence). CDR3 sequence (DNA): TGTGCCAGCAGCGTAGCGCTATACAATGAGCAGTTCTTC. Its protein product is CASSVALYNEQFF.

The CDR3 DNA sequence: TGTGCAAGTCGCTCATGGGGGTCCGAGCAGTACTTC. It yields the protein CASRSWGSEQYF. The chain combines TRBV12-2 with TRBJ2-7. TRBV12-2 is marked as a pseudogene. CDR3 length equals 12 residues.

V and J are TRBV4-2 and TRBJ2-7, with 8 bases fitting TRBD2. V lost 3 bases to trimming and J lost 0 bases; unmatched junction nucleotides: 7. The CDR3 totals 16 residues. Germline values: CDR1 LGHNA, CDR2 YNFKEQ. This CDR3 is CASSQARSGGSYEQYF. The CDR3 coding sequence is TGTGCCAGCAGCCAGGCCCGGAGCGGGGGCTCCTACGAGCAGTACTTC.

The DNA for the CDR3 is TGTGCCAGCAGCATCCGGGAGCTCCACTACGAGCAGTACTTC. Residues: CASSIRELHYEQYF. The chain combines TRBV28 with TRBJ2-7, with D possibly matching TRBD2 (6 bases). Between the trimmed V and J ends, which lost 6 bases and 3 bases, there was a span of 15 bases. The CDR3 consists of 14 residues. Per germline, CDR1 MDHEN and CDR2 SYDVKM.

The V call is TRBV25-1, the J call TRBJ2-5; D unresolved. Trimming cost V 2 bases and J 2 bases, with 9 bases left between them. CDR3 length: 14 amino acids. Germline CDR1 reads MGHDK; CDR2 reads SYGVNS. CDR3 amino acids: CASSENDWQETQYF. CDR3 bases: TGTGCCAGCAGTGAAAACGACTGGCAAGAGACCCAGTACTTC.

This clone showed up just once. The V gene is TRBV11-2, the J gene TRBJ2-5; 9 positions agree with TRBD1. This CDR3 comprises 17 residues. Germline CDR1 SGHAT, CDR2 FQNNGV. The V gene end was trimmed by 2 bases and the J gene end by 0 bases; junction bases not matched to a gene: 7. The CDR3 spells CASSLLPNRGHQETQYF. The CDR3 DNA reads as TGTGCCAGCAGCTTACTACCAAACAGGGGGCACCAAGAGACCCAGTACTTC.

Comment on this clone: This sample includes further DNA sequences coding for the same CDR3. The chain uses TRBV6-5 and TRBJ2-1; 7 positions agree with TRBD2. The trim removed 2 bases at V and 7 bases at J, leaving 2 bases unmatched. There are 13 residues in the CDR3. Germline-derived CDR1 and CDR2 are MNHEY and SVGAGI. CDR3: CASSYVGGNEQFF. CDR3 in DNA: TGTGCCAGCAGTTACGTCGGGGGGAATGAGCAGTTCTTC.

This chain joins TRBV6-5 and TRBJ2-5; D may be TRBD2 (6 bases). The V gene's germline CDR1 is MNHEY and CDR2 SVGAGI. Trimming left V 5 bases short and J 4 bases short, with 14 bases between. There are 14 residues in the CDR3. CDR3 sequence (DNA): TGTGCCAGCAGTGAGGTCGGGAGCCGAGAGACCCAGTACTTC. Protein product: CASSEVGSRETQYF.

The rearrangement joins TRBV6-5 to TRBJ1-3; D is unresolved. Germline V gives CDR1 MNHEY, CDR2 SVGAGI. This CDR3 has 15 amino acids. Trimming took 2 bases from V and 3 from J, leaving 11 bases between them. The CDR3 sequence is CASSYHGPFGNTIYF. The CDR3 bases are TGTGCCAGCAGTTACCATGGACCGTTTGGAAACACCATATATTTT.

This sequence joins TRBV4-3 and TRBJ2-7; D remains ambiguous. The CDR3 runs 13 residues. V lost 0 bases and J 6 bases, leaving 9 bases between the germline ends. CDR1 and CDR2 from the germline V gene are LGHNA and YSLEER. The CDR3 loop is CASSQDTSGEQYF. The CDR3 nucleotides are TGCGCCAGCAGCCAAGACACGTCGGGCGAGCAGTACTTC.

The V call is TRBV10-2, the J call TRBJ2-3; D gene ambiguous. CDR3 size: 17 residues. CDR1 is WSHSY, CDR2 SAAADI, per germline. V was shortened by 4 bases and J by 0 bases, with 17 bases between the two germline ends. The CDR3 DNA follows: TGCGCCAGCAGTGTGGCCGAACTGGGTCTTAGCACAGATACGCAGTATTTT. Its translation: CASSVAELGLSTDTQYF.